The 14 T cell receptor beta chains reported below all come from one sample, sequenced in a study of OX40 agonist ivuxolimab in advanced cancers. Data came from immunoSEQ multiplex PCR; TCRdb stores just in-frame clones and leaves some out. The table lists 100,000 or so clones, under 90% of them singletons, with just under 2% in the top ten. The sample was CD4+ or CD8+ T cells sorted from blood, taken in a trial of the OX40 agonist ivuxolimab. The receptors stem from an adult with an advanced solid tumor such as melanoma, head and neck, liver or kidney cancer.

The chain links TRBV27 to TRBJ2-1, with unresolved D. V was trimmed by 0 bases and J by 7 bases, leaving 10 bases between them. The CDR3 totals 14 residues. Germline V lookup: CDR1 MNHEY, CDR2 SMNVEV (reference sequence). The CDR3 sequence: CASSLSWQSNEQFF. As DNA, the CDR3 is TGTGCCAGCAGTTTATCGTGGCAGTCAAATGAGCAGTTCTTC.

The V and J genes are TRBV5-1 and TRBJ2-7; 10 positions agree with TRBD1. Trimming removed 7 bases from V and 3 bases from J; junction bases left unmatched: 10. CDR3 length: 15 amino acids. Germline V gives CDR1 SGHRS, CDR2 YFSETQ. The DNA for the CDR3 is TGCGCCAGCCTCGACCGGGACAGGGGTTACTACGAGCAGTACTTC. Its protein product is CASLDRDRGYYEQYF.

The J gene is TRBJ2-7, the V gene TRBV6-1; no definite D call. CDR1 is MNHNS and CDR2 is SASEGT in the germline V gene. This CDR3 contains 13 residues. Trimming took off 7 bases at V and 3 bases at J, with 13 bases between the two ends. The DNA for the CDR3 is TGTGCCAGCATGGCCTACACTTACTACGAGCAGTACTTC. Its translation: CASMAYTYYEQYF.

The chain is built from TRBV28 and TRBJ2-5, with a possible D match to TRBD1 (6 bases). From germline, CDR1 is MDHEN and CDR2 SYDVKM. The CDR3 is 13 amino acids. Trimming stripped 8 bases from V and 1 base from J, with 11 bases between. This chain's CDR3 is CASRVGAQETQYF. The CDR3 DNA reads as TGTGCCAGCCGCGTGGGGGCCCAAGAGACCCAGTACTTC. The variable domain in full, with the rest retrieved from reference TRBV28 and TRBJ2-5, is DVKVTQSSRYLVKRTGEKVFLECVQDMDHENMFWYRQDPGLGLRLIYFSYDVKMKEKGDIPEGYSVSREKKERFSLILESASTNQTSMYLCASRVGAQETQYFGPGTRLLVL.

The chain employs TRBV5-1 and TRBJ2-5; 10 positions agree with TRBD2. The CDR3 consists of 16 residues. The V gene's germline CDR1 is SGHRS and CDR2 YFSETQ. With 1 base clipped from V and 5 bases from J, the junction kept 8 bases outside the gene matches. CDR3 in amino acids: CASSLSLAGVDETQYF. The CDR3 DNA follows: TGCGCCAGCAGCTTGTCTCTAGCGGGAGTCGATGAGACCCAGTACTTC.

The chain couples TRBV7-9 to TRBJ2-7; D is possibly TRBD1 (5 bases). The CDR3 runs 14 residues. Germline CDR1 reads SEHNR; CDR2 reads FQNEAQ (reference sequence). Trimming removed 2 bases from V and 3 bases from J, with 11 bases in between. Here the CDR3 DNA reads TGTGCCAGCAGCTTACAGGGAATGGGCTACGAGCAGTACTTC. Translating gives CASSLQGMGYEQYF.

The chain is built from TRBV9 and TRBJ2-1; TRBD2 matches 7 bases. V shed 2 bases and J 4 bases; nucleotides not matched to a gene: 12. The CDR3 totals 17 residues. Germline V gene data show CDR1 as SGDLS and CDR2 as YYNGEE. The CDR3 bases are TGTGCCAGCAGCGTGGACCTAGCGGTCCCAACGTACAATGAGCAGTTCTTC. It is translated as CASSVDLAVPTYNEQFF.

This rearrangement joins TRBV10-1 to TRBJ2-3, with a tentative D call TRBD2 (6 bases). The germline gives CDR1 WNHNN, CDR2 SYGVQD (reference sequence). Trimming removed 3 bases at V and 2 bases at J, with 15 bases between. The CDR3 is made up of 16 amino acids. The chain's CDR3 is CASSESRAGPTDTQYF. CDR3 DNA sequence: TGCGCCAGCAGTGAATCGAGAGCGGGCCCCACAGATACGCAGTATTTT.

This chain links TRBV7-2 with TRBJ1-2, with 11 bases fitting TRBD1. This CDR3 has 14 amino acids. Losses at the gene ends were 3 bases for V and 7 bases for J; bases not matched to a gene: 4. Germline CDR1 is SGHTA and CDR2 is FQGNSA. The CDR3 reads CASSFGQGAPGYTF. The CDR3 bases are TGTGCCAGCAGCTTCGGACAGGGGGCCCCTGGCTACACCTTC. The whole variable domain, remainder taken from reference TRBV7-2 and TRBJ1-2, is GAGVSQSPSNKVTEKGKDVELRCDPISGHTALYWYRQSLGQGLEFLIYFQGNSAPDKSGLPSDRFSAERTGGSVSTLTIQRTQQEDSAVYLCASSFGQGAPGYTFGSGTRLTVV.

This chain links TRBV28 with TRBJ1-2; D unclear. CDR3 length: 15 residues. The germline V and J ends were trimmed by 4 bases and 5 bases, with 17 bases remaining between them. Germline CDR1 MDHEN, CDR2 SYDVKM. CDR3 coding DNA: TGTGCCAGCAGTTCGGGCGGGAAGGCTCTTTATGGCTACACCTTC. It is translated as CASSSGGKALYGYTF.

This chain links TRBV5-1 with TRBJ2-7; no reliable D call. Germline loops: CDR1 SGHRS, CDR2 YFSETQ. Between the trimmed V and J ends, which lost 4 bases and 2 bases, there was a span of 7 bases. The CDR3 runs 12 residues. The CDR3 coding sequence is TGCGCCAGCAGCCCAGGAGCCTACGAGCAGTACTTC. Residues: CASSPGAYEQYF.

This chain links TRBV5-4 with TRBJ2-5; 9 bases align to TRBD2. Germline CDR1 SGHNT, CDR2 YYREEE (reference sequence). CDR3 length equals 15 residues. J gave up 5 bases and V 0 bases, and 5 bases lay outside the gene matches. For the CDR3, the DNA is TGTGCCAGCAGCTTGGACGCGGGAGGGTGGGAGACCCAGTACTTC. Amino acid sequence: CASSLDAGGWETQYF.

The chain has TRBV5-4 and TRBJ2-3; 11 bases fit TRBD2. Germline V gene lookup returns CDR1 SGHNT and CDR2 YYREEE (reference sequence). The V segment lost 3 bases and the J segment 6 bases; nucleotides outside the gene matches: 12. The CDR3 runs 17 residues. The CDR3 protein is CASSWKTGTSGSDTQYF. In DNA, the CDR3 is TGTGCCAGCAGCTGGAAAACCGGGACTAGCGGTTCTGATACGCAGTATTTT.

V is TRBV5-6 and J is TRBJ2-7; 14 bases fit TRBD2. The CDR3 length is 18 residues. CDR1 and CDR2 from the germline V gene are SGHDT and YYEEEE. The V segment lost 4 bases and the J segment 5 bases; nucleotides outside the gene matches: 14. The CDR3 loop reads CASSRSGLAGVFSDEQYF. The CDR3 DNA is TGTGCCAGCAGCCGATCGGGACTAGCGGGAGTGTTTTCGGACGAGCAGTACTTC.